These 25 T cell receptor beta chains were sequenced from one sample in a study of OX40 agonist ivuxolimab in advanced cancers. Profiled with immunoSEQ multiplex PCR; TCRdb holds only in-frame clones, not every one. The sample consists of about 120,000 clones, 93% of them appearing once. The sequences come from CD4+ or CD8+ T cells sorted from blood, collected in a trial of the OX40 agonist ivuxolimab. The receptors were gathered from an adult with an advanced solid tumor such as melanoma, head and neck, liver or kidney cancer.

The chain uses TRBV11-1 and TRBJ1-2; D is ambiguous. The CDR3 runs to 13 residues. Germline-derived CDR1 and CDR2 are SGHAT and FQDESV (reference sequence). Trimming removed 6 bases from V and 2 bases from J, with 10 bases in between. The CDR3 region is CASSPNRNYGYTF. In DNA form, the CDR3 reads TGTGCCAGCAGTCCAAACCGGAACTATGGCTACACCTTC.

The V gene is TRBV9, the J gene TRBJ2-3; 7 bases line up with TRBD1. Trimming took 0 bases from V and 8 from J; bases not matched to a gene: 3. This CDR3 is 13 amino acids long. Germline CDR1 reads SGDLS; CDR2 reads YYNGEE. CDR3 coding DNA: TGTGCCAGCAGCGTAGAGGGGGCCAGTACGCAGTATTTT. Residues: CASSVEGASTQYF.

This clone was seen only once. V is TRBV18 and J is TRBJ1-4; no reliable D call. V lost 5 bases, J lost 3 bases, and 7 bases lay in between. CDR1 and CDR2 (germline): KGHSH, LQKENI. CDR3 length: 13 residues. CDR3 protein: CASSRAANEKLFF. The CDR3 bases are TGTGCCAGCTCAAGGGCAGCTAATGAAAAACTGTTTTTT.

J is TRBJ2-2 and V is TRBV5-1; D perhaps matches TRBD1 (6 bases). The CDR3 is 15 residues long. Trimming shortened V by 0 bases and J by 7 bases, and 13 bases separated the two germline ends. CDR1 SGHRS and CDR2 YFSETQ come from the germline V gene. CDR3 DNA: TGCGCCAGCAGCTTGGCCCAGGGGATTGGCGGGGAGCTGTTTTTT. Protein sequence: CASSLAQGIGGELFF. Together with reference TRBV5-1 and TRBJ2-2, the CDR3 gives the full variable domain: KAGVTQTPRYLIKTRGQQVTLSCSPISGHRSVSWYQQTPGQGLQFLFEYFSETQRNKGNFPGRFSGRQFSNSRSEMNVSTLELGDSALYLCASSLAQGIGGELFFGEGSRLTVL.

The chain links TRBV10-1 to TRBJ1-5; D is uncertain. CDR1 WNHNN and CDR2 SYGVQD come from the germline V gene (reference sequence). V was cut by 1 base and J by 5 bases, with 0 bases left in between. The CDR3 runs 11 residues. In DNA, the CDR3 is TGCGCCAGCAGTGAGTATCAGCCCCAGCATTTT. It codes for CASSEYQPQHF.

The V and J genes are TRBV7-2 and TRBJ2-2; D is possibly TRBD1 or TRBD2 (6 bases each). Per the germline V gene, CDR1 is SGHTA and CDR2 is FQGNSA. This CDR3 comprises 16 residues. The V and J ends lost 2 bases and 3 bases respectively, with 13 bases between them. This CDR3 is CASSLMGGADTGELFF. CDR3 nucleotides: TGTGCCAGCAGCTTAATGGGGGGCGCCGACACCGGGGAGCTGTTTTTT.

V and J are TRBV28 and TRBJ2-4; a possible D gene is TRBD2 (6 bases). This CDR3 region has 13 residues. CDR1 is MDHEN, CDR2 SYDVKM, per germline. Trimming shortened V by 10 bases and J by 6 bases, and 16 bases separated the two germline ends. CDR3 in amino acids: CATSSGGGNIQYF. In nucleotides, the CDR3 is TGTGCCACCTCGTCCGGGGGTGGAAACATTCAGTACTTC.

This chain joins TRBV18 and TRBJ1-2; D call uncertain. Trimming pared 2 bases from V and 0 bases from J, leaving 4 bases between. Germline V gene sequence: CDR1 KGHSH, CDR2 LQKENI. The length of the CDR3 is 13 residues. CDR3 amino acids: CASSPKANYGYTF. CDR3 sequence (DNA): TGTGCCAGCTCACCAAAGGCTAACTATGGCTACACCTTC.

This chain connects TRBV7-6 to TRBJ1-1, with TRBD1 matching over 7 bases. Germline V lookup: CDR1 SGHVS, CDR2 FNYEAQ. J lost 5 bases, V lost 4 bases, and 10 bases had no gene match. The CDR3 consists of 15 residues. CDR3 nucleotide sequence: TGTGCCAGCAGCTCTCTACAGGGGTGGCAGACTGAAGCTTTCTTT. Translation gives CASSSLQGWQTEAFF.

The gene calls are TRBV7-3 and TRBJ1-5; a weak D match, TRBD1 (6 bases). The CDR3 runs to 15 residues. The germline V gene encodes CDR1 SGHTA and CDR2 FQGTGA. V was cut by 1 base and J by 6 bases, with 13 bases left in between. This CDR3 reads CASSLRHRERQPQHF. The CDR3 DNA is TGTGCCAGCAGCTTAAGGCACAGGGAACGTCAGCCCCAGCATTTT.

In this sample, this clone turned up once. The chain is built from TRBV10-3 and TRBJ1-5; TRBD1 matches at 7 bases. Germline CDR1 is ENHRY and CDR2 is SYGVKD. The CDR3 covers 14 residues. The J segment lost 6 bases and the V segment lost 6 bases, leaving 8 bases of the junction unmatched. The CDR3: CAIREGQLPQPQHF. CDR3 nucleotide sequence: TGTGCCATCAGGGAGGGACAGCTACCTCAGCCCCAGCATTTT.

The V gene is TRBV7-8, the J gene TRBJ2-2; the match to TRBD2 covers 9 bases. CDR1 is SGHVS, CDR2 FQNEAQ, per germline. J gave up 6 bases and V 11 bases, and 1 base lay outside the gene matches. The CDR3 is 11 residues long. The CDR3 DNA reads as TGTGCCGCGGGGGGGTCCGGGGAGCTGTTTTTT. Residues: CAAGGSGELFF. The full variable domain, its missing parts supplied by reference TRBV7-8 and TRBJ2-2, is GAGVSQSPRYKVAKRGQDVALRCDPISGHVSLFWYQQALGQGPEFLTYFQNEAQLDKSGLPSDRFFAERPEGSVSTLKIQRTQQEDSAVYLCAAGGSGELFFGEGSRLTVL.

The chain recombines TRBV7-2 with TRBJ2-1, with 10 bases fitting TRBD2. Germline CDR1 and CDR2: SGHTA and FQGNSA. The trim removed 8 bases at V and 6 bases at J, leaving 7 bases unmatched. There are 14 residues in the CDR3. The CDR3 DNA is TGTGCCAGCGCCTGGGGGACTAGCGTCAATGAGCAGTTCTTC. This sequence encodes CASAWGTSVNEQFF.

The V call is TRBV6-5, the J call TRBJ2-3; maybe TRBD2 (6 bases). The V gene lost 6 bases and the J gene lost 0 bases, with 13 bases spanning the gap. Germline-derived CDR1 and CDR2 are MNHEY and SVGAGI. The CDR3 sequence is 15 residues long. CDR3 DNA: TGTGCCAGCAGGCGGACTATCACTAGCACAGATACGCAGTATTTT. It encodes CASRRTITSTDTQYF.

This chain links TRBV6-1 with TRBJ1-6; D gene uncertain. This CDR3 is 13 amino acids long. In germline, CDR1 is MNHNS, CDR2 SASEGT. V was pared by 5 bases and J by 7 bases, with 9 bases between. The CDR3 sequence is CASSSGRNSPLHF. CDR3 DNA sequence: TGTGCCAGCAGTTCTGGACGGAATTCACCCCTCCACTTT.

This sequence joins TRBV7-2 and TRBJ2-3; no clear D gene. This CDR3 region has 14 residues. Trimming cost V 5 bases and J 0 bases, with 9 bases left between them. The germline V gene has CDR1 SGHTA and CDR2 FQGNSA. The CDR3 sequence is CASSPMGSTDTQYF. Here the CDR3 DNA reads TGTGCCAGCAGCCCGATGGGGAGCACAGATACGCAGTATTTT.

The CDR3 protein is CASSLASSGGDTQYF. The DNA of the CDR3 is TGTGCCAGCAGCTTAGCTTCGAGCGGGGGTGATACGCAGTATTTT. The rearrangement uses TRBV7-2 and TRBJ2-3; 8 bases map to TRBD2. Per germline, CDR1 SGHTA and CDR2 FQGNSA. This CDR3 region has 15 residues. The V gene end was trimmed by 0 bases and the J gene end by 6 bases; junction bases not matched to a gene: 5.

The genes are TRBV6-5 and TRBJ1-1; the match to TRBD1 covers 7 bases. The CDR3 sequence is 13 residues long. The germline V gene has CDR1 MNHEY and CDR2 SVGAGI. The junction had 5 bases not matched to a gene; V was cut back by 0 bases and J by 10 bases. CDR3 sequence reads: CASSYSQGERAFF. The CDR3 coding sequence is TGTGCCAGCAGTTACTCCCAGGGGGAAAGAGCTTTCTTT.

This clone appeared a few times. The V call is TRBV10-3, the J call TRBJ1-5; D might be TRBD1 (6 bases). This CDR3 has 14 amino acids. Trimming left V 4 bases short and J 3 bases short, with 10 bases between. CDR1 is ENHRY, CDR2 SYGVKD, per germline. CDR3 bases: TGTGCCATCAGTGGGGCAGGGGCCAATCAGCCCCAGCATTTT. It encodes CAISGAGANQPQHF.

As DNA, the CDR3 is TGTGCCAGCAGTTTTCGGTCCGTCTACAATGAGCAGTTCTTC. Translation gives CASSFRSVYNEQFF. This chain uses TRBV28 with TRBJ2-1; D remains unclear. Looked up from germline, CDR1 is MDHEN and CDR2 is SYDVKM. The CDR3 is 14 residues long. Trimming left V 3 bases short and J 3 bases short, with 9 bases between.

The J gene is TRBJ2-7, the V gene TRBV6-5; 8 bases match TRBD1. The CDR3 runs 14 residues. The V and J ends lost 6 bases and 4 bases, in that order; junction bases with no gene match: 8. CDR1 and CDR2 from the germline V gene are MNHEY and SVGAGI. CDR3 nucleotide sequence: TGTGCCAGCAGCGAACACAGGGGGAGGTACGAGCAGTACTTC. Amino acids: CASSEHRGRYEQYF.

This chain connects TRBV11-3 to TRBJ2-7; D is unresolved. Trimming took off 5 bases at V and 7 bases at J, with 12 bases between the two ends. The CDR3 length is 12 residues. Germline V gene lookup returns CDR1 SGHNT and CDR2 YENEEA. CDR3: CASSLQAWEQYF. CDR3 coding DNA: TGTGCCAGCAGCCTCCAGGCCTGGGAGCAGTACTTC. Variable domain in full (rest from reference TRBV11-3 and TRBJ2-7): EAGVVQSPRYKIIEKKQPVAFWCNPISGHNTLYWYLQNLGQGPELLIRYENEEAVDDSQLPKDRFSAERLKGVDSTLKIQPAELGDSAVYLCASSLQAWEQYFGPGTRLTVT.

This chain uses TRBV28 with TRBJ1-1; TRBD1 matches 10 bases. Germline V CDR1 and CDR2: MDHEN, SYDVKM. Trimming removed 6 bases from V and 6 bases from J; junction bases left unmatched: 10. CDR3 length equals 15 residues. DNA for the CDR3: TGTGCCAGCAGCAGTCCCGGGACAGGGGTATCTGAAGCTTTCTTT. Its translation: CASSSPGTGVSEAFF.

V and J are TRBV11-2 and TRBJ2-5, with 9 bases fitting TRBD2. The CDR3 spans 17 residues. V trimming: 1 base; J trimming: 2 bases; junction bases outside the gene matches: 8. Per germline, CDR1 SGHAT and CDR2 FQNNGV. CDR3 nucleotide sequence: TGTGCCAGCAGCTTAGTGGCTAGCGGGGTAGGTCAAGAGACCCAGTACTTC. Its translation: CASSLVASGVGQETQYF.

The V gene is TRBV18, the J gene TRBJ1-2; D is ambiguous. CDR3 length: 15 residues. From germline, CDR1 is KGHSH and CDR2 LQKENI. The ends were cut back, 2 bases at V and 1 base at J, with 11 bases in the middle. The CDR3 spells CASSPVPSNNYGYTF. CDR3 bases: TGTGCCAGCTCACCAGTCCCTTCAAATAACTATGGCTACACCTTC.